This T cell receptor (beta chain) was recovered during a study of blood T cell repertoires in COVID-19. Study information: COVID-19 samples from acute and convalescent phases originated in the United States, Italy and Spain. In each case, the material was cDNA or gDNA derived from T cells, B-cell-depleted T cells, or PBMCs.

How the authors handled the data: Amplified reference gene primers provided the basis for estimating nucleated cell counts. Data came from immunoSEQ multiplex PCR; TCRdb stores just in-frame clones and leaves some out. The V and J calls and clone size were taken over from that table, and D and trimming were inferred from the DNA. The sample yields roughly 120,000 clones, approximately 87% seen once. V was cut by 4 bases and J by 7 bases, with 16 bases left in between. CDR3 length: 14 amino acids. The germline V gene has CDR1 GTSNPN and CDR2 SVGIG (reference sequence). The specimen was peripheral blood. The J gene is TRBJ1-4, the V gene TRBV30, with D unclear. This TCR was sampled from a man aged 30 to 39 with acute or convalescent COVID-19. In DNA, the CDR3 is TGTGCCTGGACCCGTATGGGCCCTGGTGAAAAACTGTTTTTT. Protein sequence: CAWTRMGPGEKLFF.